Each of the 18 T cell receptor beta chains below was sequenced from the same sample in a study of T-cell memory formation after mild COVID-19. TCRdb called the 5' RACE reads again in MiXCR, with one record for every CDR3 protein. The sample has 110,000 or so distinct CDR3 sequences, 20% to 25% seen once. What was sequenced was PBMCs or a T cell subset sorted from them (not recorded which). These receptors came from a man between 18 and 35 years old who had mild COVID-19 (a few samples of this study predate the infection). Cell type and time point are not known.

The sample holds a few counts of this clonotype. The rearrangement links TRBV5-1 to TRBJ2-1, with no clear D. Trimming removed 6 bases from V and 8 bases from J, with 21 bases in between. This CDR3 comprises 15 residues. The germline V gene has CDR1 SGHRS and CDR2 YFSETQ. The chain's CDR3 is CASTPGCPGCHEQFF. The CDR3 DNA sequence: TGCGCCAGCACCCCTGGGTGTCCAGGCTGCCATGAGCAGTTCTTC.

This clonotype was found a few times. The chain links TRBV7-2 to TRBJ2-7; D is ambiguous. The CDR3 consists of 13 residues. Trimming pared 1 base from V and 3 bases from J, leaving 7 bases between. The germline gives CDR1 SGHTA, CDR2 FQGNSA. CDR3 in amino acids: CASSLGHRYEQYF. In DNA form, the CDR3 reads TGTGCCAGCAGCTTAGGACACCGCTACGAGCAGTACTTC. Using reference TRBV7-2 and TRBJ2-7 for the parts outside the CDR3, the full variable domain is GAGVSQSPSNKVTEKGKDVELRCDPISGHTALYWYRQSLGQGLEFLIYFQGNSAPDKSGLPSDRFSAERTGGSVSTLTIQRTQQEDSAVYLCASSLGHRYEQYFGPGTRLTVT.

This sequence joins TRBV20-1 and TRBJ2-3; D gene uncertain. Germline V gives CDR1 DFQATT, CDR2 SNEGSKA (reference sequence). The CDR3 length is 13 residues. Trimming stripped 5 bases from V and 5 bases from J, with 14 bases between. The CDR3 nucleotides are TGCAGTGCTCAAGGGCTAGGTAAAGATACGCAGTATTTT. Residues: CSAQGLGKDTQYF.

This clonotype was counted only a few times. This chain connects TRBV3-1 to TRBJ1-1; D perhaps matches TRBD1 (6 bases). The V gene's germline CDR1 is LGHDT and CDR2 YNNKEL (reference sequence). The ends were cut back, 4 bases at V and 4 bases at J, with 13 bases in the middle. This CDR3 has 14 residues. CDR3 protein: CASSPRQVFTEAFF. CDR3 sequence (DNA): TGTGCCAGCAGCCCTAGACAGGTTTTCACTGAAGCTTTCTTT.

This sequence joins TRBV29-1 and TRBJ1-2; 10 nucleotides line up with TRBD1. CDR1 and CDR2 (germline): SQVTM, ANQGSEA. Trimming cost V 4 bases and J 5 bases; bases outside gene matches: 10. The CDR3 is made up of 15 amino acids. In nucleotides, the CDR3 is TGCAGCGTTGGCGGGGACAGGGGCTCTAGATATGGCTACACCTTC. Translation gives CSVGGDRGSRYGYTF.

V and J are TRBV19 and TRBJ2-4, with D perhaps TRBD2 (5 bases). With 8 bases removed from V and 8 bases from J, the gap between germline ends came to 19 bases. CDR1 is LNHDA and CDR2 is SQIVND in the germline V gene (reference sequence). The CDR3 is made up of 14 amino acids. The CDR3 sequence is CASGRNRGRDIQYF. In nucleotides, the CDR3 is TGTGCCAGTGGAAGGAACCGGGGTAGGGACATTCAGTACTTC.

This CDR3 is CASSFLISGDIDQRMNTEAFF. The CDR3 nucleotides are TGCGCCAGCAGCTTCTTAATTTCAGGGGATATAGACCAGCGTATGAACACTGAAGCTTTCTTT. J is TRBJ1-1 and V is TRBV5-1; TRBD1 is a possible D gene (6 bases). The CDR3 runs to 21 residues. V lost 2 bases, J lost 0 bases, and 29 bases lay in between. Germline V gene sequence: CDR1 SGHRS, CDR2 YFSETQ.

This clonotype was counted a few times. The chain has TRBV9 and TRBJ2-7, with 7 nucleotides matching TRBD1. V was clipped by 3 bases and J by 5 bases; unmatched bases: 8. Germline V gene data show CDR1 as SGDLS and CDR2 as YYNGEE. CDR3 size: 14 residues. CDR3 amino acids: CASSDRQGSNEQYF. The CDR3 DNA reads as TGTGCCAGCAGCGACCGACAGGGATCCAACGAGCAGTACTTC.

V and J are TRBV11-2 and TRBJ2-3; TRBD2 matches 13 bases. J gave up 2 bases and V 7 bases, and 12 bases lay outside the gene matches. CDR1 and CDR2 from the germline V gene are SGHAT and FQNNGV. This CDR3 spans 18 amino acids. CDR3 protein: CASIPGGLAGSYTDTQYF. The CDR3 DNA follows: TGTGCCAGCATCCCCGGGGGACTAGCGGGGTCCTACACAGATACGCAGTATTTT.

There are a few counts of this clonotype. The rearrangement joins TRBV11-2 to TRBJ2-5; perhaps TRBD2 as D (7 bases). The CDR3 covers 14 residues. In germline, CDR1 is SGHAT, CDR2 FQNNGV. Between the trimmed V and J ends, which lost 7 bases and 4 bases, there was a span of 16 bases. As DNA, the CDR3 is TGTGCCAGCAAGGGGGGGGCTTTTTCAGAGACCCAGTACTTC. It codes for CASKGGAFSETQYF.

This clonotype was detected a few times. This chain links TRBV27 with TRBJ1-5; maybe TRBD1 (5 bases). Trimming shortened V by 3 bases and J by 8 bases, and 11 bases separated the two germline ends. Germline CDR1 MNHEY, CDR2 SMNVEV (reference sequence). CDR3 length equals 13 residues. The CDR3 loop reads CASSFGGGKPQHF. In nucleotides, the CDR3 is TGTGCCAGCAGTTTTGGGGGTGGGAAGCCCCAGCATTTT.

The CDR3 here is CASSWGSRSYEQYF. Written as DNA, the CDR3 is TGTGCCAGCAGTTGGGGATCGCGCTCCTACGAGCAGTACTTC. This chain connects TRBV12-3 or TRBV12-4 to TRBJ2-7; D call uncertain. This CDR3 is 14 amino acids long. Trimming removed 4 bases at V and 0 bases at J, with 10 bases between.

The chain couples TRBV10-3 to TRBJ1-1, with a weak D call TRBD1 (6 bases). The CDR3 covers 14 residues. Germline assignment: CDR1 ENHRY and CDR2 SYGVKD. V gave up 8 bases and J gave up 1 base, with 14 bases separating them. For the CDR3, the DNA is TGTGCCATCTGGGATCGGACAGCGAACACTGAAGCTTTCTTT. Amino acid sequence: CAIWDRTANTEAFF.

This clonotype was seen a handful of times. The chain is built from TRBV5-1 and TRBJ1-5; D perhaps matches TRBD1 (6 bases). Germline V gives CDR1 SGHRS, CDR2 YFSETQ. The V and J ends lost 0 bases and 7 bases respectively, with 14 bases between them. This CDR3 has 15 amino acids. The CDR3 sequence: CASSLEGGAGQPQHF. As DNA, the CDR3 is TGCGCCAGCAGCTTGGAGGGGGGCGCGGGGCAGCCCCAGCATTTT.

The gene calls are TRBV12-5 and TRBJ1-2; possible D gene TRBD1, 6 bases. The CDR3 runs 12 residues. The germline V and J ends were trimmed by 5 bases and 6 bases, with 10 bases remaining between them. Germline-derived CDR1 and CDR2 are LGHNT and FRNRAP. This CDR3 reads CASGLDRNGYTF. In DNA, the CDR3 is TGTGCTAGTGGTCTGGACAGAAATGGCTACACCTTC. Filled out from reference TRBV12-5 and TRBJ1-2, the complete variable domain reads DARVTQTPRHKVTEMGQEVTMRCQPILGHNTVFWYRQTMMQGLELLAYFRNRAPLDDSGMPKDRFSAEMPDATLATLKIQPSEPRDSAVYFCASGLDRNGYTFGSGTRLTVV.

V usage is TRBV12-3 or TRBV12-4 and J usage is TRBJ2-3; no definite D call. The V end lost 7 bases, the J end lost 4 bases, and 9 bases lay between the germline ends. The CDR3 is made up of 12 amino acids. The CDR3, as DNA: TGTGCCAGCACCCTGCACCCAGATACGCAGTATTTT. Its protein product is CASTLHPDTQYF.

In this sample, this clonotype turned up a few times. The rearrangement uses TRBV12-5 and TRBJ2-3, with TRBD2 matching 8 bases. The CDR3 is 12 amino acids. Germline assignment: CDR1 LGHNT and CDR2 FRNRAP. Losses at the gene ends were 3 bases for V and 14 bases for J; bases not matched to a gene: 7. The DNA for the CDR3 is TGTGCTAGTGGTTTAGGGACTAGTTCCGTGTATTTT. Encoded protein: CASGLGTSSVYF.

J is TRBJ2-5 and V is TRBV10-3; D is possibly TRBD1 (5 bases). The CDR3 length is 14 residues. V was shortened by 4 bases and J by 0 bases, with 9 bases between the two germline ends. Germline V gives CDR1 ENHRY, CDR2 SYGVKD. The CDR3 reads CAISVGQNQETQYF. In DNA form, the CDR3 reads TGTGCCATCAGTGTCGGACAAAACCAAGAGACCCAGTACTTC.